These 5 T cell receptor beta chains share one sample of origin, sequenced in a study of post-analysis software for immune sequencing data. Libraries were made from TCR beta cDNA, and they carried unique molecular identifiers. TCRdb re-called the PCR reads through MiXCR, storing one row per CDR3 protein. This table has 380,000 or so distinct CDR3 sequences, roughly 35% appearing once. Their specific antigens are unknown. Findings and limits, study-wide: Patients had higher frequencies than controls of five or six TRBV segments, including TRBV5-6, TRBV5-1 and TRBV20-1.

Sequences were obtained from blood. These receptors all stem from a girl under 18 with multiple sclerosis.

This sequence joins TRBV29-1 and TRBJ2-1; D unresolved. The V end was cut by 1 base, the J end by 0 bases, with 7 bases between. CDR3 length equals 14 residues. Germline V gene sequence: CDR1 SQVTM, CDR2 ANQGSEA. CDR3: CSVEGRSSYNEQFF. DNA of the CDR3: TGCAGCGTTGAAGGCAGGAGCTCCTACAATGAGCAGTTCTTC.

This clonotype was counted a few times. The CDR3 nucleotides are TGTGCCAGCAGCTTGGGGGGGGGACAGGGAAAAGATTACAATGAGCAGTTCTTC. It specifies CASSLGGGQGKDYNEQFF. The chain employs TRBV7-9 and TRBJ2-1; 9 bases align to TRBD1. The CDR3 has 18 amino acids. Germline CDR1 SEHNR, CDR2 FQNEAQ (reference sequence). The ends lost 3 bases at V and 4 bases at J; junction bases unmatched: 13.

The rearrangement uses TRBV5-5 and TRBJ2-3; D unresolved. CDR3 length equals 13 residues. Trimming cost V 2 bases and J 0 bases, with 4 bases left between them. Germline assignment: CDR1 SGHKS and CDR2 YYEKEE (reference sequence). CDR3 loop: CASSFQSTDTQYF. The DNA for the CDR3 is TGTGCCAGCAGCTTTCAGAGCACAGATACGCAGTATTTT.

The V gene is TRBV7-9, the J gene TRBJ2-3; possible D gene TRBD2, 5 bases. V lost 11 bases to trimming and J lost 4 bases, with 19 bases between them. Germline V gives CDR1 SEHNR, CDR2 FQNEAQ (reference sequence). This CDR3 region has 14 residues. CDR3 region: CARREVENPDTQYF. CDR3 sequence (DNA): TGTGCCCGACGGGAAGTAGAAAACCCAGATACGCAGTATTTT.

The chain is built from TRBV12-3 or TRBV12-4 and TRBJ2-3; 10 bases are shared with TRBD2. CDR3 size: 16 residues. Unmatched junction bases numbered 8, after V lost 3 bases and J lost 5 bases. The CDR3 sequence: CASSFPSGGVEDTQYF. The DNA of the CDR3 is TGTGCCAGCAGTTTCCCCAGCGGGGGGGTTGAAGATACGCAGTATTTT.